The next 27 T cell receptor beta chains were all read from a single sample in a study of tumor-infiltrating lymphocytes in primary liver carcinoma. The researchers produced TCR beta cDNA from approximately 460 ng total RNA with a constant-region primer. Each TCR beta library was derived from three nested multiplex PCR rounds that employed slightly modified ARM-PCR. Forward primers for TRBV1-TRBV30 and a C-beta reverse primer served the first two PCR rounds, at about 10 cycles each. A single record per CDR3 protein comes from TCRdb applying MiXCR to the multiplex PCR reads. Of about 210,000 distinct CDR3 sequences listed, roughly two thirds are singletons. Both blood RNA, taken from unsorted whole blood, and germline DNA were extracted. The sample was peripheral blood. The source of these receptors is a woman aged 55-69 years with primary liver carcinoma and hepatitis B virus infection.

This clonotype turned up a few times. This may be a read error: a much more frequent sequence differs by one nucleotide. The chain is built from TRBV29-1 and TRBJ2-3; 8 bases fit TRBD2. The CDR3 loop spans 12 amino acids. The V and J ends lost 6 bases and 8 bases, in that order; junction bases with no gene match: 7. Germline lookup yields CDR1 SQVTM and CDR2 ANQGSEA. CDR3 amino acids: CSVTSGGGTQYF. CDR3 DNA: TGCAGCGTAACATCGGGGGGGGGTACGCAGTATTTT.

Concerning this clonotype: The junction and the germline gene differ at one end; a read error may be behind it. The chain combines TRBV6-5 with TRBJ2-3, with TRBD2 matching over 16 bases. This CDR3 region has 20 residues. The germline gives CDR1 MNHEY, CDR2 SVGAGI. CDR3 loop: CASGEKTPGLAGGSTNTQYF. The CDR3 nucleotides read TGTGCCAGCGGGGAAAAGACTCCGGGACTAGCGGGAGGGAGCACAAATACGCAGTATTTT.

Note on this clonotype: A read error may be the cause here, since a much bigger clone is one base away. The chain combines TRBV10-3 with TRBJ1-1; D gene uncertain. Trimming cost V 4 bases and J 2 bases, with 8 bases left between them. Germline V gives CDR1 ENHRY, CDR2 SYGVKD. CDR3 length: 13 amino acids. The CDR3 DNA sequence: TGTGCCATCAGTGCAGTAGATAACACTGAAGCTTTCTTT. It encodes CAISAVDNTEAFF.

Points on this clonotype: It is likely a read error, because the conserved phenylalanine at the end of the CDR3 is missing. The chain couples TRBV5-5 to TRBJ2-1, with 8 bases that match TRBD2. Trimming removed 5 bases from V and 2 bases from J; junction bases left unmatched: 9. The germline CDR1 and CDR2 sequences are SGHKS and YYEKEE (reference sequence). The CDR3 is 16 amino acids. The CDR3 DNA follows: TGTGCCAGCAGGTCGGGACTAGTGGAAACCTACAATGAGCAGTTCTGC. This translates into CASRSGLVETYNEQFC.

As regards this clonotype: The final CDR3 position lacks the conserved phenylalanine or tryptophan, pointing to a likely read error. The DNA is left out, because the CDR3 cannot be placed on it with certainty; the CDR3 is given as TCRdb lists it. The rearrangement links TRBV12-3 or TRBV12-4 to TRBJ1-1. The CDR3 spans 13 amino acids, including both terminal residues. This chain's CDR3 is CASIGSLNTEAFA.

Of note for this clonotype: Possible read error: a much larger clone is one base away. For the CDR3, the DNA is TGTGTCAGCAGAAGCACAGGGCCCACTGAAGCTTTCTTT. Translating gives CVSRSTGPTEAFF. The rearrangement uses TRBV6-1 and TRBJ1-1, with D perhaps TRBD1 (6 bases). The CDR3 sequence is 13 residues long. The germline CDR1 and CDR2 sequences are MNHNS and SASEGT.

In the case of this clonotype: A read error may explain this, as a much larger clone is one base away. The chain employs TRBV10-3 and TRBJ2-2; perhaps TRBD2 as D (7 bases). The germline gives CDR1 ENHRY, CDR2 SYGVKD. The length of the CDR3 is 15 residues. The V gene lost 4 bases and the J gene lost 4 bases, with 13 bases spanning the gap. The CDR3, as DNA: TGTGCCATCAGTGCGGGGGGCACACGCACCGGGGAGCTGTTTTTT. Translation: CAISAGGTRTGELFF.

The J gene is TRBJ1-2, the V gene TRBV29-1; TRBD1 aligns across 8 bases. The CDR3 runs 13 residues. Germline-derived CDR1 and CDR2 are SQVTM and ANQGSEA. Trimming at V came to 6 bases and at J to 4 bases, leaving 7 bases not matched to a gene. CDR3 loop: CSVRSGGAYGYTF. CDR3 coding DNA: TGCAGCGTCCGATCAGGGGGCGCCTATGGCTACACCTTC.

V usage is TRBV12-3 or TRBV12-4 and J usage is TRBJ1-6; TRBD1 matches 9 bases. V gave up 7 bases and J gave up 9 bases; unmatched junction bases: 7. The CDR3 is made up of 14 amino acids. CDR3 DNA sequence: TGTGCCAGCACTCTGACAGGGGGTGGTTCACCCCTCCACTTT. Amino acid sequence: CASTLTGGGSPLHF.

This clonotype has ten or more counts. This sequence joins TRBV10-3 and TRBJ1-2; 8 bases line up with TRBD1. The CDR3 contains 15 residues. With V trimmed by 2 bases and J by 7 bases, 9 bases remained unmatched. Looked up from germline, CDR1 is ENHRY and CDR2 is SYGVKD. CDR3 residues: CAISEAGQAISGYTF. CDR3 DNA sequence: TGTGCCATCAGTGAGGCGGGACAGGCCATATCTGGCTACACCTTC.

The table lists this clonotype with many counts. V and J are TRBV5-6 and TRBJ2-1, with 9 bases that match TRBD1. The ends lost 4 bases at V and 3 bases at J; junction bases unmatched: 8. The CDR3 loop spans 16 amino acids. Germline V CDR1 and CDR2: SGHDT, YYEEEE. The CDR3 spells CASSLWGTGYYNEQFF. The CDR3, as DNA: TGTGCCAGCAGCCTGTGGGGGACAGGGTACTACAATGAGCAGTTCTTC.

The rearrangement uses TRBV6-5 and TRBJ1-2; no firm D call. V was pared by 8 bases and J by 6 bases, with 10 bases between. CDR3 length: 11 residues. Germline CDR1 reads MNHEY; CDR2 reads SVGAGI. The CDR3 loop reads CASGAGHGYTF. In nucleotides, the CDR3 is TGTGCCAGCGGCGCAGGACATGGCTACACCTTC.

Remarks on this clonotype: A read error may account for a junction end that differs from germline. As DNA, the CDR3 is TGCGACAGCGGATCGCAGGGACTCCTACGCACAGATACACAGTATTTT. Translating it yields CDSGSQGLLRTDTQYF. The gene calls are TRBV11-2 and TRBJ2-3, with D possibly matching TRBD2 (6 bases). Germline V gene sequence: CDR1 SGHAT, CDR2 FQNNGV. The CDR3 is made up of 16 amino acids.

As to this clonotype: Relative to the germline gene, one junction end is altered; a read error may explain this. The rearrangement links TRBV7-3 to TRBJ2-3; D is uncertain. Looked up from germline, CDR1 is SGHTA and CDR2 is FQGTGA. The CDR3 runs 13 residues. CDR3 sequence (DNA): TGTGCCAGCGGCTTAACGGGCACAGATACGCAGTATTTT. Its protein product is CASGLTGTDTQYF.

Remarks on this clonotype: A read error is possible here, since a much larger clone lies one base away. V is TRBV7-9 and J is TRBJ2-3; D uncertain. The CDR3 length is 16 residues. Germline-derived CDR1 and CDR2 are SEHNR and FQNEAQ (reference sequence). The V end was cut by 9 bases, the J end by 4 bases, with 23 bases between. CDR3 loop: CARSFYRGHQADTQYF. Here the CDR3 DNA reads TGTGCCAGGAGTTTCTACCGAGGCCACCAGGCAGATACGCAGTATTTT.

V usage is TRBV4-2 and J usage is TRBJ2-3, with D maybe TRBD2 (5 bases). The CDR3 covers 16 residues. V lost 7 bases and J lost 4, with 21 bases in between. The germline CDR1 and CDR2 sequences are LGHNA and YNFKEQ. The CDR3 region is CASNSSEISVADTQYF. CDR3 bases: TGTGCCAGCAACTCCTCTGAGATTAGCGTGGCAGATACGCAGTATTTT.

As regards this clonotype: A much larger clonotype is one base distant, so this may be a read error. This chain uses TRBV6-5 with TRBJ2-1; 12 bases agree with TRBD1. CDR1 MNHEY and CDR2 SVGAGI come from the germline V gene. Trimming cost V 2 bases and J 7 bases; bases outside gene matches: 6. The CDR3 runs to 16 residues. The CDR3 is CASSYGGTGGENEQFF. The CDR3 DNA follows: TGTGCCAGCAGTTACGGTGGGACAGGGGGCGAGAATGAGCAGTTCTTC.

The chain couples TRBV28 to TRBJ1-2; D is unresolved. In germline, CDR1 is MDHEN, CDR2 SYDVKM. This CDR3 spans 13 amino acids. The V end lost 5 bases, the J end lost 6 bases, and 13 bases lay between the germline ends. CDR3 in DNA: TGTGCCAGCAGTCAGACGGGCAAGCATGGCTACACCTTC. Translation gives CASSQTGKHGYTF.

This clonotype was picked up many times. Mismatch with germline at one junction end may stem from a read error. The genes are TRBV6-5 and TRBJ2-7; 8 positions match TRBD2. The germline gives CDR1 MNHEY, CDR2 SVGAGI. The CDR3 is 12 amino acids. This CDR3 is CASSSPPGGTQF. In DNA, the CDR3 is TGTGCCAGCAGCTCACCTCCGGGGGGGACACAGTTC.

As for this clonotype: The conserved phenylalanine or tryptophan normally closing the CDR3 is absent here, so this likely arose from a read error. The gene calls are TRBV11-2 and TRBJ2-3; 8 nucleotides align to TRBD2. Germline V gene lookup returns CDR1 SGHAT and CDR2 FQNNGV. This CDR3 region has 16 residues. CDR3 region: CASSAGSGASTDAQYC. In nucleotides, the CDR3 is TGTGCCAGCAGCGCTGGTAGCGGGGCTAGTACAGATGCGCAGTATTGT.

The sample holds many counts of this clonotype. The CDR3 sequence is CASSTPGTYEQYF. The CDR3 DNA reads TGTGCCAGCTCTACCCCCGGGACCTACGAGCAGTACTTC. V and J are TRBV6-6 and TRBJ2-7; D might be TRBD2 (5 bases). CDR3 length: 13 amino acids. Looked up from germline, CDR1 is MNHNY and CDR2 is SVGAGI (reference sequence). Trimming removed 8 bases from V and 2 bases from J, with 13 bases in between.

In the case of this clonotype: Being one base from a much bigger clone, this may be a read error. The V gene is TRBV28, the J gene TRBJ2-5; D is uncertain. V was clipped by 5 bases and J by 1 base, with 14 bases between them. The CDR3 sequence is 15 residues long. The germline V gene has CDR1 MDHEN and CDR2 SYDVKM. The CDR3 coding sequence is TGTGCCAGCAGTCGACCGAGCCCCTGCCAAGAGACCCAGTACTTC. Translation gives CASSRPSPCQETQYF.

Points on this clonotype: The junction differs from germline at one of its ends, possibly a read error. This sequence joins TRBV28 and TRBJ2-1, with D perhaps TRBD1 (5 bases). Germline CDR1 and CDR2: MDHEN and SYDVKM. The CDR3 runs 16 residues. The CDR3 sequence is CVSSRAQGTNYNEQFF. CDR3 nucleotides: TGTGTCAGCAGCAGGGCCCAGGGCACGAACTACAATGAGCAGTTCTTC.

This clonotype was seen only a few times. This rearrangement joins TRBV4-1 to TRBJ2-7; D is ambiguous. Trimming shortened V by 1 base and J by 5 bases, and 3 bases separated the two germline ends. CDR3 length equals 11 residues. The germline CDR1 and CDR2 sequences are MGHRA and YSYEKL. CDR3 in amino acids: CASSQGDEQYF. In DNA form, the CDR3 reads TGCGCCAGCAGCCAAGGAGACGAGCAGTACTTC.

The chain couples TRBV29-1 to TRBJ2-7; TRBD2 agrees at 9 bases. The CDR3 covers 13 residues. In germline, CDR1 is SQVTM, CDR2 ANQGSEA. The CDR3 region is CNVPSGVSYEQYF. As DNA, the CDR3 is TGCAATGTTCCTAGCGGGGTCTCCTACGAGCAGTACTTC.

This clonotype showed up just a few times. A junction end diverges from the germline sequence, so it may reflect a read error. The chain recombines TRBV11-2 with TRBJ2-5, with D possibly TRBD2 on 6 matching bases. This CDR3 has 16 amino acids. Germline V gives CDR1 SGHAT, CDR2 FQNNGV. CDR3 protein: CARRSRDSAHQETQYF. CDR3 DNA: TGTGCCCGCAGATCCCGGGACTCGGCCCACCAAGAGACCCAGTACTTC.

This clonotype was counted ten times or more. This sequence joins TRBV6-1 and TRBJ2-3; no reliable D call. The germline CDR1 and CDR2 sequences are MNHNS and SASEGT. CDR3 size: 13 residues. Trimming shortened V by 7 bases and J by 2 bases, and 10 bases separated the two germline ends. CDR3 in DNA: TGTGCCAGCATCGACACCATCACAGATACGCAGTATTTT. This encodes CASIDTITDTQYF.